The clone carrying this T cell receptor beta chain was observed a few times. As yet, its antigen is unknown. TCRdb recomputed calls from the RT-PCR reads with MiXCR, one row per CDR3 protein. The table records almost 250,000 distinct CDR3 sequences, about 12% of them present only once. In germline, CDR1 is SGHTA, CDR2 FQGNSA. Losses at the gene ends were 5 bases for V and 6 bases for J; bases not matched to a gene: 6. The CDR3 runs 14 residues. These data originate in a study of response to subunit inactivated influenza vaccine. The study's findings and limits: A suggestion made by the authors is that each seasonal influenza vaccination recruits few new T cells.

This sequence joins TRBV7-2 and TRBJ1-4, with 7 bases that match TRBD1. The sequence derives from a man aged 50-60 years who received an inactivated influenza vaccine. Sample: non-naive T cells sorted from PBMCs, taken 14 days before vaccination. CDR3 sequence (DNA): TGTGCCAGCAGCGCTGGGACAGTTGATGAAAAACTGTTTTTT. It specifies CASSAGTVDEKLFF.